These 13 T cell receptor beta chains came from one sample sequenced in a study of T cell repertoires in cytomegalovirus infection. Their recognized antigens are unknown. TCRdb reanalysed the reads using MiXCR and keeps one entry per CDR3 protein. The data contain about 46,000 distinct CDR3 sequences, approximately 19% of them singletons. The material was CD8+ T cells from cultured PBMCs, obtained from culture after CMV antigen stimulation. The receptors were sampled from a human donor in good health (CMV status not recorded). Some clones in this sample may be carry-over from other donors' samples.

The chain combines TRBV7-6 with TRBJ1-4; D is ambiguous. The germline gives CDR1 SGHVS, CDR2 FNYEAQ. This CDR3 has 16 residues. V gave up 5 bases and J gave up 8 bases, with 21 bases separating them. The CDR3 sequence: CASSTTETADREKLFF. In DNA form, the CDR3 reads TGTGCCAGCAGCACCACCGAGACCGCGGATCGGGAAAAACTGTTTTTT.

This clonotype occurred a few times. The chain links TRBV27 to TRBJ2-6, with D uncertain. Germline CDR1 is MNHEY and CDR2 is SMNVEV (reference sequence). This CDR3 is 16 amino acids long. V was trimmed by 4 bases and J by 3 bases, leaving 13 bases between them. The CDR3 nucleotides are TGTGCCAGCAGTTCTCCCATTGGTCTTGGGGCCAACGTCCTGACTTTC. It codes for CASSSPIGLGANVLTF. Full variable domain (outside the CDR3, taken from reference TRBV27 and TRBJ2-6): EAQVTQNPRYLITVTGKKLTVTCSQNMNHEYMSWYRQDPGLGLRQIYYSMNVEVTDKGDVPEGYKVSRKEKRNFPLILESPSPNQTSLYFCASSSPIGLGANVLTFGAGSRLTVL.

The chain is built from TRBV27 and TRBJ1-1; 7 bases are shared with TRBD1. Germline CDR1 and CDR2: MNHEY and SMNVEV (reference sequence). Trimming at V came to 8 bases and at J to 6 bases, leaving 6 bases not matched to a gene. This CDR3 spans 12 amino acids. In nucleotides, the CDR3 is TGTGCCAGCGGGGACAGTATTTCTGAAGCTTTCTTT. Protein sequence: CASGDSISEAFF.

The chain has TRBV7-9 and TRBJ2-1, with D possibly TRBD2 on 5 matching bases. V lost 5 bases to trimming and J lost 5 bases, with 16 bases between them. CDR3 length equals 15 residues. The germline V gene has CDR1 SEHNR and CDR2 FQNEAQ (reference sequence). The CDR3 DNA follows: TGTGCCAGCAGCCCCTCATCGGACTGGGACAATGAGCAGTTCTTC. Amino acid sequence: CASSPSSDWDNEQFF.

This chain joins TRBV28 and TRBJ1-3; D may be TRBD1 (6 bases). The CDR3 runs to 14 residues. The germline V gene encodes CDR1 MDHEN and CDR2 SYDVKM. Trimming pared 1 base from V and 4 bases from J, leaving 8 bases between. CDR3 residues: CASSLSGTGNTIYF. CDR3 nucleotide sequence: TGTGCCAGCAGTTTATCCGGGACAGGAAACACCATATATTTT. Full variable domain (rest looked up from reference TRBV28 and TRBJ1-3): DVKVTQSSRYLVKRTGEKVFLECVQDMDHENMFWYRQDPGLGLRLIYFSYDVKMKEKGDIPEGYSVSREKKERFSLILESASTNQTSMYLCASSLSGTGNTIYFGEGSWLTVV.

The sample holds a few counts of this clonotype. The rearrangement uses TRBV15 and TRBJ2-3; 13 bases are shared with TRBD2. V was clipped by 5 bases and J by 9 bases; unmatched bases: 14. Per the germline V gene, CDR1 is LNHNV and CDR2 is YYDKDF (reference sequence). The CDR3 has 17 amino acids. In nucleotides, the CDR3 is TGTGCCACCAGCGCCAGGACTAGCGGGAGTGCGGATAGGACGCAGTATTTT. This sequence encodes CATSARTSGSADRTQYF.

This clonotype ranks as medium-sized (0.01 to 0.1%). The chain joins TRBV7-8 to TRBJ2-7; 7 bases map to TRBD2. The germline gives CDR1 SGHVS, CDR2 FQNEAQ. This CDR3 is built from 14 residues. J gave up 3 bases and V 5 bases, and 7 bases lay outside the gene matches. Written as DNA, the CDR3 is TGTGCCAGCAGCCCCGGGGCTAGCGGCTACGAGCAGTACTTC. This translates into CASSPGASGYEQYF.

This clonotype was seen repeatedly, ten times or more. This sequence joins TRBV7-2 and TRBJ1-1; no definite D call. CDR1 is SGHTA, CDR2 FQGNSA, per germline. The CDR3 has 11 amino acids. The V and J ends lost 5 bases and 4 bases respectively, with 5 bases between them. CDR3 loop: CASSALTEAFF. The CDR3 region has the DNA TGTGCCAGCAGCGCCCTCACTGAAGCTTTCTTT.

The CDR3 DNA is TGTGCCAGCTTAACGGAATCCGGGGAGCTGTTTTTT. This encodes CASLTESGELFF. This chain links TRBV7-3 with TRBJ2-2; D is ambiguous. With 8 bases removed from V and 6 bases from J, the gap between germline ends came to 10 bases. Germline loops: CDR1 SGHTA, CDR2 FQGTGA. CDR3 length equals 12 residues. Drawing the rest from reference TRBV7-3 and TRBJ2-2, the complete variable domain is GAGVSQTPSNKVTEKGKYVELRCDPISGHTALYWYRQSLGQGPEFLIYFQGTGAADDSGLPNDRFFAVRPEGSVSTLKIQRTERGDSAVYLCASLTESGELFFGEGSRLTVL.

This chain joins TRBV27 and TRBJ2-1, with no clear D. V lost 5 bases to trimming and J lost 8 bases, with 13 bases between them. This CDR3 region has 13 residues. Germline loops: CDR1 MNHEY, CDR2 SMNVEV (reference sequence). As DNA, the CDR3 is TGTGCCAGCAGTCTGAACCCCGTGGATGAGCAGTTCTTC. Translated: CASSLNPVDEQFF.

This sequence joins TRBV7-6 and TRBJ2-7, with 7 bases that match TRBD2. CDR3 length: 15 residues. V lost 5 bases and J lost 3; bases outside the gene matches: 10. From germline, CDR1 is SGHVS and CDR2 FNYEAQ. The CDR3 protein is CASSPQGAGIYEQYF. The CDR3 coding sequence is TGTGCCAGCAGCCCCCAGGGAGCGGGAATCTACGAGCAGTACTTC.

In its sample, this clonotype was seen a few times. V gene TRBV9 combines with J gene TRBJ2-7; D unclear. The V and J ends lost 0 bases and 4 bases respectively, with 14 bases between them. CDR1 is SGDLS, CDR2 YYNGEE, per germline. CDR3 length equals 15 residues. The CDR3 reads CASSVGGSPRYEQYF. The DNA of the CDR3 is TGTGCCAGCAGCGTAGGGGGTTCCCCTCGTTACGAGCAGTACTTC.

This clonotype was seen many times. The V call is TRBV28, the J call TRBJ1-4; perhaps TRBD1 as D (6 bases). The CDR3 extends over 15 amino acids. Looked up from germline, CDR1 is MDHEN and CDR2 is SYDVKM. The V and J ends lost 5 bases and 3 bases respectively, with 13 bases between them. In DNA, the CDR3 is TGTGCCAGCAGTCCTTTGGAGGGGGCTAATGAAAAACTGTTTTTT. It encodes CASSPLEGANEKLFF.